This paragraph covers one T cell receptor beta chain sequence. This specimen belongs to a study of blood T cell repertoires in COVID-19. Study context: Collection of acute and convalescent COVID-19 samples took place in the United States, Italy and Spain.

Germline V lookup: CDR1 LNHDA, CDR2 SQIVND (reference sequence). Trimming cost V 3 bases and J 7 bases; bases outside gene matches: 6. This CDR3 contains 15 residues. Authors' methods: Using reference gene primer amplification, nucleated cell counts were estimated. Data came from immunoSEQ multiplex PCR; TCRdb stores just in-frame clones and leaves some out. V and J calls and clone size are as listed in that table; D and trimming were resolved from the DNA. The sample records 100,000 to 150,000 clones, 55% to 75% being singletons. The chain uses TRBV19 and TRBJ1-4; TRBD1 matches 9 bases. The receptor was isolated from a woman aged 65 to 85 with acute or convalescent COVID-19. The specimen was peripheral blood. CDR3 sequence reads: CASSIPTGGIEKLFF. The CDR3 DNA reads TGTGCCAGTAGTATCCCGACAGGGGGGATTGAAAAACTGTTTTTT.